One sample yielded the 21 T cell receptor beta chains listed below, sequenced in a study of patients and donors after allogeneic stem cell transplantation (dated by TCRdb to the early 2020s). Library construction relied on RT-PCR. Sequencing was carried out with a NextSeq 550. TCRdb took the public reads, trimmed them with fastp at Q25, ran MiXCR for clone calling and kept in-frame beta chains. Rows with one shared CDR3 protein collapse into an entry with the most common genes and DNA. The sample table contains over 130,000 distinct CDR3 sequences; only one count was recorded for about 36% of them. About 50% of the sample rests with the top ten. The material sequenced was blood, either unsorted or a sorted T cell fraction (not recorded which). The receptors stem from a human donor who was either an allogeneic HSCT recipient or a stem cell or donor lymphocyte infusion donor (not recorded which). It is not recorded whose cells these are; they may come from a transplant donor.

This clonotype has just a few counts. The CDR3 region is CASSFTDPGWENYEQFF. DNA of the CDR3: TGTGCCAGCAGCTTTACCGATCCAGGGTGGGAGAATTATGAGCAGTTCTTC. V and J are TRBV11-2 and TRBJ2-1, with D perhaps given as TRBD1 or TRBD2 (5 bases each). Germline lookup yields CDR1 SGHAT and CDR2 FQNNGV. The CDR3 spans 17 residues. V was trimmed by 3 bases and J by 8 bases, leaving 23 bases between them.

The chain links TRBV28 to TRBJ2-3; D gene uncertain. Germline lookup yields CDR1 MDHEN and CDR2 SYDVKM. V gave up 7 bases and J gave up 1 base, with 12 bases separating them. CDR3 length: 14 amino acids. The CDR3 DNA reads TGTGCCAGCACCCCACCGCAGGGCACAGATACGCAGTATTTT. Protein sequence: CASTPPQGTDTQYF.

V is TRBV11-1 and J is TRBJ2-1; D is possibly TRBD1 or TRBD2 (5 bases each). The V end lost 3 bases, the J end lost 12 bases, and 18 bases lay between the germline ends. The CDR3 is 14 amino acids. CDR1 and CDR2 (germline): SGHAT, FQDESV (reference sequence). DNA of the CDR3: TGTGCCAGCAGCTTTCGTGAACGGGGCGGCGGGCAGTTCTTC. Protein: CASSFRERGGGQFF.

The rearrangement joins TRBV7-2 to TRBJ1-2, with a weak D call TRBD1 (5 bases). The CDR3 runs 13 residues. V was pared by 4 bases and J by 8 bases, with 14 bases between. CDR1 and CDR2 (germline): SGHTA, FQGNSA. In DNA form, the CDR3 reads TGTGCCAGCAGCTCCGATCCTCCAGGGGGCTACACCTTC. Amino acid sequence: CASSSDPPGGYTF.

The chain carries TRBV6-6 and TRBJ1-1; no clear D. V shed 6 bases and J shed 3 bases, with 17 bases lying between them. The CDR3 length is 15 residues. Germline CDR1 is MNHNY and CDR2 is SVGAGI (reference sequence). CDR3 in amino acids: CASSPPPDGYTEAFF. The CDR3 DNA sequence: TGTGCCAGCAGCCCACCGCCGGACGGCTACACTGAAGCTTTCTTT.

The V and J genes are TRBV5-1 and TRBJ2-7, with 12 bases that match TRBD1. The germline V gene encodes CDR1 SGHRS and CDR2 YFSETQ. The length of the CDR3 is 15 residues. The J segment lost 5 bases and the V segment lost 0 bases, leaving 3 bases of the junction unmatched. Here the CDR3 DNA reads TGCGCCAGCAGCTTGGAGGGACAGGGGGCCGACGAGCAGTACTTC. Amino acid sequence: CASSLEGQGADEQYF.

This clonotype was seen a few times. The chain combines TRBV5-1 with TRBJ1-1; D call uncertain. This CDR3 has 13 residues. V dropped 5 bases and J dropped 1 base, with 9 bases sitting between them. Germline V CDR1 and CDR2: SGHRS, YFSETQ. The CDR3 region has the DNA TGCGCCAGCAGTGTAGGGTCGAACACTGAAGCTTTCTTT. As protein: CASSVGSNTEAFF.

This clonotype has only a few counts. This chain uses TRBV7-9 with TRBJ2-3; TRBD2 might be the D (6 bases). Per germline, CDR1 SEHNR and CDR2 FQNEAQ (reference sequence). The V end was cut by 1 base, the J end by 3 bases, with 11 bases between. This CDR3 has 15 residues. This CDR3 reads CASSLVGGVTDTQYF. In nucleotides, the CDR3 is TGTGCCAGCAGCTTAGTAGGCGGGGTAACAGATACGCAGTATTTT. Using reference TRBV7-9 and TRBJ2-3 for the parts outside the CDR3, the full variable domain is DTGVSQNPRHKITKRGQNVTFRCDPISEHNRLYWYRQTLGQGPEFLTYFQNEAQLEKSRLLSDRFSAERPKGSFSTLEIQRTEQGDSAMYLCASSLVGGVTDTQYFGPGTRLTVL.

This clonotype turned up a few times. The CDR3 spells CASTTWQGYGYTF. The CDR3 DNA is TGTGCCAGCACCACGTGGCAGGGGTATGGCTACACCTTC. The chain combines TRBV12-3 or TRBV12-4 with TRBJ1-2; D may be TRBD1 (6 bases). The CDR3 has 13 residues. V was pared by 7 bases and J by 5 bases, with 14 bases between.

The sample holds a few counts of this clonotype. CDR3 DNA: TGCGCCAGCAGCCGGCACAGGAGTGAAGCTTTCTTT. Translated, it gives CASSRHRSEAFF. The gene calls are TRBV4-1 and TRBJ1-1; D possibly corresponds to TRBD1 (5 bases). The CDR3 consists of 12 residues. Per germline, CDR1 MGHRA and CDR2 YSYEKL. Between the trimmed V and J ends, which lost 4 bases and 7 bases, there was a span of 10 bases.

This chain joins TRBV10-3 and TRBJ1-2; the D gene is possibly TRBD1 (6 bases). Germline V gene data show CDR1 as ENHRY and CDR2 as SYGVKD. This CDR3 spans 14 amino acids. The germline V and J ends were trimmed by 3 bases and 2 bases, with 10 bases remaining between them. The CDR3 DNA sequence: TGTGCCATCAGTGACCTGACAGGCAACTATGGCTACACCTTC. Its translation is CAISDLTGNYGYTF.

This chain connects TRBV6-4 to TRBJ1-1; D is ambiguous. The CDR3 is 14 amino acids. Per the germline V gene, CDR1 is MRHNA and CDR2 is SNTAGT. V dropped 3 bases and J dropped 5 bases, with 13 bases sitting between them. CDR3 sequence: CASSEEGWSTEAFF. In DNA form, the CDR3 reads TGTGCCAGCAGTGAGGAGGGATGGAGTACTGAAGCTTTCTTT.

This clonotype was observed a few times. In DNA, the CDR3 is TGTGCCAGCAGTTTCGAGCTTACCTCCACAGATACGCAGTATTTT. As protein: CASSFELTSTDTQYF. The chain is built from TRBV12-3 or TRBV12-4 and TRBJ2-3, with D uncertain. Trimming took 3 bases from V and 2 from J, leaving 12 bases between them. This CDR3 spans 15 amino acids.

The V and J genes are TRBV12-3 or TRBV12-4 and TRBJ1-2; D is uncertain. Deletions cut 3 bases from V and 4 bases from J, with 15 bases between. This CDR3 is built from 15 residues. The DNA of the CDR3 is TGTGCCAGCAGTTTTCGGCCTGAGCTGGGCTATGGCTACACCTTC. This encodes CASSFRPELGYGYTF.

The chain carries TRBV12-3 or TRBV12-4 and TRBJ1-2, with D unresolved. The CDR3 extends over 16 amino acids. Trimming removed 3 bases at V and 4 bases at J, with 18 bases between. The CDR3 loop is CASSFYRALTPYGYTF. CDR3 sequence (DNA): TGTGCCAGCAGTTTTTATCGGGCCCTGACACCCTATGGCTACACCTTC.

This clonotype was counted only a few times. This chain's CDR3 is CASSSRQGTGELFF. For the CDR3, the DNA is TGTGCCAGCAGTTCTCGACAGGGGACCGGGGAGCTGTTTTTT. The rearrangement links TRBV12-3 or TRBV12-4 to TRBJ2-2; 8 nucleotides match TRBD1. The CDR3 has 14 residues. V was clipped by 4 bases and J by 5 bases; unmatched bases: 3.

Written as DNA, the CDR3 is TGCGCCAGCAGCCTTGTGTCCGGCCACGGCTACGAGCAGTACTTC. It yields the protein CASSLVSGHGYEQYF. This chain links TRBV4-3 with TRBJ2-7; D not certain. Germline V gene data show CDR1 as LGHNA and CDR2 as YSLEER. The V end was cut by 4 bases, the J end by 3 bases, with 16 bases between. This CDR3 region has 15 residues.

The J gene is TRBJ2-1, the V gene TRBV28; 8 bases fit TRBD1. J was trimmed by 8 bases and V by 5 bases; bases with no gene match: 8. In germline, CDR1 is MDHEN, CDR2 SYDVKM. The CDR3 totals 14 residues. The CDR3 DNA sequence: TGTGCCAGCAGTCCTCTTGACAGGGGAGATGAGCAGTTCTTC. Encoded protein: CASSPLDRGDEQFF.

This chain joins TRBV21-1 and TRBJ2-2; whether TRBD1, the table's D call, matches the DNA was not checked. TRBV21-1 is labeled a pseudogene. The CDR3 loop spans 16 amino acids. DNA of the CDR3: TGTGCCAGCAGCACCCACAGGGGGTGGGGCACCGGGGAGCTGTTTTTT. It codes for CASSTHRGWGTGELFF.

CDR3 loop: CASSFWGTTEAFF. The CDR3 DNA sequence: TGTGCCAGCAGCTTCTGGGGGACCACTGAAGCTTTCTTT. This sequence joins TRBV7-9 and TRBJ1-1; possible D gene TRBD1, 5 bases. CDR3 length equals 13 residues. The V end was cut by 3 bases, the J end by 4 bases, with 9 bases between. Germline loops: CDR1 SEHNR, CDR2 FQNEAQ (reference sequence).

The CDR3 region has the DNA TGTGCCAGCAGGGCCGGACAGGGGGCTTTCAATGAGCAGTTCTTC. Translating it yields CASRAGQGAFNEQFF. The chain uses TRBV2 and TRBJ2-1, with TRBD1 identical over 11 bases. This CDR3 contains 15 residues. Germline V gives CDR1 SNHLY, CDR2 FYNNEI. J lost 6 bases, V lost 6 bases, and 7 bases had no gene match.